The T cell receptor (beta chain) under discussion was sequenced for a study of Graves' ophthalmopathy and Graves' hyperthyroidism. Study outcomes and limitations: The model predicted progression of ophthalmopathy with a sensitivity of roughly 69%, and its specificity was about 76%.

CDR3 regions of TCR beta were amplified from RNA transcripts. The workflow started with a first-round RT-PCR run with HTBI primers and then moved on to a second-round multiplex PCR. TCRdb passed the multiplex PCR reads through MiXCR, listing each CDR3 protein once. The sample lists some 1.1 million distinct CDR3 sequences, about 36% occurring once. Patients with other autoimmune diseases, uncontrolled infections, pregnancy or lactation were excluded. This clonotype was observed a few times. The antigen remains unidentified. One junction end does not reproduce the germline sequence, and a read error may be involved. The material sequenced was peripheral blood or thyroid tissue (not recorded which). This sequence was found in an adult man with Graves' hyperthyroidism.

The chain's CDR3 is CASSWGMGLAAYEHYF. CDR3 in DNA: TGTGCCAGCAGCTGGGGAATGGGGCTAGCGGCCTACGAGCACTACTTC. The V and J genes are TRBV7-2 and TRBJ2-7; TRBD2 aligns across 7 bases. Germline values: CDR1 SGHTA, CDR2 FQGNSA. The CDR3 consists of 16 residues.